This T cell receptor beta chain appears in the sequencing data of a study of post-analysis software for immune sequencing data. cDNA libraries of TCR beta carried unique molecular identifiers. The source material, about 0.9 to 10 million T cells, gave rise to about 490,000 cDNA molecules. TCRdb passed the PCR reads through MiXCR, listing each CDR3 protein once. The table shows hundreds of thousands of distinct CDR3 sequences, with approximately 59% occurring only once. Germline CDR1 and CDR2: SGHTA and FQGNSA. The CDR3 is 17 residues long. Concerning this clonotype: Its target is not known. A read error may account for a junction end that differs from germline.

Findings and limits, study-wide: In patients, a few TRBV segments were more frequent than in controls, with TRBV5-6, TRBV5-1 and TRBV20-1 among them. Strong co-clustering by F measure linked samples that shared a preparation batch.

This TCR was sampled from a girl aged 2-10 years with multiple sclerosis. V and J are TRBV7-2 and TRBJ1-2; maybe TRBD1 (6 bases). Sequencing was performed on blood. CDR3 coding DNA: TGCGCCAGCAGCTTCTCAGGGATACAGGGCTCTAACTATGGCTACACCTTC. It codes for CASSFSGIQGSNYGYTF.